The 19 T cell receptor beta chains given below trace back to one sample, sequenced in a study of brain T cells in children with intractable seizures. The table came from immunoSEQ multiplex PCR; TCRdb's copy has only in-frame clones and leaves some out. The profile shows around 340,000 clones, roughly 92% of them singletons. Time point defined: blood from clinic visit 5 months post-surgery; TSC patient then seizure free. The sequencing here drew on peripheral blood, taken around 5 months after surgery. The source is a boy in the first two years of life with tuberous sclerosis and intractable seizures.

The DNA of the CDR3 is TGTGCCAGCAGTGAACACCCTCTTGGACTGATAAATTCACCCCTCCACTTT. Protein: CASSEHPLGLINSPLHF. The gene calls are TRBV6-1 and TRBJ1-6; no clear D. The germline V gene encodes CDR1 MNHNS and CDR2 SASEGT. Trimming removed 2 bases at V and 7 bases at J, with 18 bases between. This CDR3 contains 17 residues.

This CDR3 is CASSEADDPWETQYF. The CDR3 nucleotides read TGTGCCAGCAGTGAAGCTGACGACCCGTGGGAGACCCAGTACTTC. V usage is TRBV6-1 and J usage is TRBJ2-5; D is ambiguous. The V gene lost 0 bases and the J gene lost 5 bases, with 13 bases spanning the gap. Germline CDR1 reads MNHNS; CDR2 reads SASEGT. This CDR3 spans 15 amino acids.

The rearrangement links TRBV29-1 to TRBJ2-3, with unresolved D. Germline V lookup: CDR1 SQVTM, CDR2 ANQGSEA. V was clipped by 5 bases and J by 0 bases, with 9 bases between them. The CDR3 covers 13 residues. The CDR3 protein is CSVTTASTDTQYF. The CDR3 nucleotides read TGCAGCGTTACTACCGCTAGCACAGATACGCAGTATTTT.

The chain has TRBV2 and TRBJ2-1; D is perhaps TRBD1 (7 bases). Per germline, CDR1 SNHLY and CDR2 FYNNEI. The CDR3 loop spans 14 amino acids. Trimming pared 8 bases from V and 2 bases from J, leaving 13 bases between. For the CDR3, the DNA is TGTGCCAGCTGTGCGGGGACAGCCTACAATGAGCAGTTCTTC. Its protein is CASCAGTAYNEQFF.

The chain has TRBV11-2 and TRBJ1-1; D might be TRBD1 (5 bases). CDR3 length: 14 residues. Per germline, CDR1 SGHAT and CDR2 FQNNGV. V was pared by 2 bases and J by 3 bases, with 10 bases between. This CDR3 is CASSLSGGDTEAFF. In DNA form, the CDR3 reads TGTGCCAGCAGCTTATCCGGGGGGGACACTGAAGCTTTCTTT. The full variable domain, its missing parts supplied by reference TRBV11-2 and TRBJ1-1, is EAGVAQSPRYKIIEKRQSVAFWCNPISGHATLYWYQQILGQGPKLLIQFQNNGVVDDSQLPKDRFSAERLKGVDSTLKIQPAKLEDSAVYLCASSLSGGDTEAFFGQGTRLTVV.

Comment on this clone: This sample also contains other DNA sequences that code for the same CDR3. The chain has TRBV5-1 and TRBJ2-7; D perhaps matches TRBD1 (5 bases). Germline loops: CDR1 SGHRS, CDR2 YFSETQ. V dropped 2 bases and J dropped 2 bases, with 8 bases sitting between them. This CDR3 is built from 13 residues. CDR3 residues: CASSFEGAYEQYF. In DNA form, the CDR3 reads TGCGCCAGCAGCTTTGAAGGGGCCTACGAGCAGTACTTC.

The DNA for the CDR3 is TGTGCCAGCAGTTACAGGGAGGGCAATCAGCCCCAGCATTTT. This sequence encodes CASSYREGNQPQHF. The chain carries TRBV6-5 and TRBJ1-5; D remains unclear. Looked up from germline, CDR1 is MNHEY and CDR2 is SVGAGI. The V end was cut by 2 bases, the J end by 2 bases, with 7 bases between. The CDR3 is made up of 14 amino acids.

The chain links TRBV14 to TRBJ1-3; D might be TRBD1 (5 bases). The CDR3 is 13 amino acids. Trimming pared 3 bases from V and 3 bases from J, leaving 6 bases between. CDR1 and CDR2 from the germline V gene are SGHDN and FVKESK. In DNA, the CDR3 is TGTGCCAGCAGCCACAGGGTTGGAAACACCATATATTTT. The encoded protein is CASSHRVGNTIYF.

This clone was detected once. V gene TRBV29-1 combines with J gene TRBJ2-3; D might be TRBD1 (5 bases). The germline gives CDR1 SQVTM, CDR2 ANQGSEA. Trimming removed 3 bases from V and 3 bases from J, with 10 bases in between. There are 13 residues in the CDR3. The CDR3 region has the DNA TGCAGCGTTGATACAGGAGCGACAGATACGCAGTATTTT. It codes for CSVDTGATDTQYF.

This CDR3 is CASSRRDRVYEQYF. The CDR3 nucleotides are TGTGCCAGCAGCCGCCGGGACAGGGTGTACGAGCAGTACTTC. The chain uses TRBV5-4 and TRBJ2-7; TRBD1 matches 9 bases. Germline CDR1 and CDR2: SGHNT and YYREEE (reference sequence). V lost 4 bases to trimming and J lost 4 bases; unmatched junction nucleotides: 6. The CDR3 loop spans 14 amino acids.

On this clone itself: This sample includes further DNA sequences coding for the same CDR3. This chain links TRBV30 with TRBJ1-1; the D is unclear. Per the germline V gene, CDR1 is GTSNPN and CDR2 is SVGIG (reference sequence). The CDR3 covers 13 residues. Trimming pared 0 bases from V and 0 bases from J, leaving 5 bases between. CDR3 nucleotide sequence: TGTGCCTGGAGTGTAGCCGTGAACACTGAAGCTTTCTTT. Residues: CAWSVAVNTEAFF.

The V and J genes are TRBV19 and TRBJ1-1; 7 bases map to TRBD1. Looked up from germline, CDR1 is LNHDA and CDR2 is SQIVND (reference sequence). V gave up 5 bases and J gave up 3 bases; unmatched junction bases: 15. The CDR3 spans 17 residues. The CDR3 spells CASSGWTGLGADTEAFF. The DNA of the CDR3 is TGTGCCAGTAGTGGATGGACAGGCCTTGGAGCGGACACTGAAGCTTTCTTT.

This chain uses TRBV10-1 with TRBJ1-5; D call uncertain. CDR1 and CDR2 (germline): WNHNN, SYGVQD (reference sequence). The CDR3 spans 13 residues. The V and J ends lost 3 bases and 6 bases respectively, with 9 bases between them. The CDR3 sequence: CASSEGRAQPQHF. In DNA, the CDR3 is TGCGCCAGCAGTGAAGGGCGGGCTCAGCCCCAGCATTTT.

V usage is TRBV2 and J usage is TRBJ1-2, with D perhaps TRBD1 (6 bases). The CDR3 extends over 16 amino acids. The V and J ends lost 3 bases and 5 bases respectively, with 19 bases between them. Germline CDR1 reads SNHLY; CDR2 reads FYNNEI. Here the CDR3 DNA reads TGTGCCAGCAGTGATTTCGGGGGGGACAAAAAATATGGCTACACCTTC. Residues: CASSDFGGDKKYGYTF. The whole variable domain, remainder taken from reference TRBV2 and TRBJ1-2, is EPEVTQTPSHQVTQMGQEVILRCVPISNHLYFYWYRQILGQKVEFLVSFYNNEISEKSEIFDDQFSVERPDGSNFTLKIRSTKLEDSAMYFCASSDFGGDKKYGYTFGSGTRLTVV.

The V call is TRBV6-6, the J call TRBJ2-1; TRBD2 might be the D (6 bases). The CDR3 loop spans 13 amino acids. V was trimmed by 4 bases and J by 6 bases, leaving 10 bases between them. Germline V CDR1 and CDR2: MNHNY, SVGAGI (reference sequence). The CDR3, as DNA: TGTGCCAGCAGTTCCGGGCGGGGCAATGAGCAGTTCTTC. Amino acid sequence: CASSSGRGNEQFF.

CDR3 bases: TGTGCCAGCAGCGGACTAGCGGGAGAAGCAGATACGCAGTATTTT. Its translation is CASSGLAGEADTQYF. The V and J genes are TRBV7-2 and TRBJ2-3; 13 nucleotides agree with TRBD2. Germline CDR1 SGHTA, CDR2 FQGNSA. J lost 4 bases, V lost 5 bases, and 3 bases had no gene match. The length of the CDR3 is 15 residues.

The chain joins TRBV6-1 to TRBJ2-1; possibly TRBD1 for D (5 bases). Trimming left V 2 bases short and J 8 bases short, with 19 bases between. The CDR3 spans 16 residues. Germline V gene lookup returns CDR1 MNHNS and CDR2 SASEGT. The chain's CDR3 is CASSELSQGHLHEQFF. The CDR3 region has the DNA TGTGCCAGCAGTGAACTATCTCAGGGCCATCTTCATGAGCAGTTCTTC.

The CDR3 loop reads CASSLGSPLAGVLYNEQFF. As DNA, the CDR3 is TGTGCCAGCAGCTTAGGATCTCCACTAGCGGGAGTTTTGTACAATGAGCAGTTCTTC. This sequence joins TRBV7-2 and TRBJ2-1; 11 bases align to TRBD2. Germline V gene sequence: CDR1 SGHTA, CDR2 FQGNSA. Unmatched junction bases numbered 12, after V lost 1 base and J lost 4 bases. CDR3 length: 19 amino acids.

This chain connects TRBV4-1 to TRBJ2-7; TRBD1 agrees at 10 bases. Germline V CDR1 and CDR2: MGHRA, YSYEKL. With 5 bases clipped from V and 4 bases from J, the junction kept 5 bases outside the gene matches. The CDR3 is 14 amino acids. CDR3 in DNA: TGCGCCAGCAGCGTCCGGGACAGGGGTTACGAGCAGTACTTC. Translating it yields CASSVRDRGYEQYF.